The 17 T cell receptor beta chains given below trace back to one sample, sequenced in a study of cytomegalovirus exposure and HLA in healthy donors. The PCR contained 60 Vbeta and 13 Jbeta primers. Generated by immunoSEQ multiplex PCR, the TCRdb table keeps only in-frame clones and is missing some. The sample carries under 200,000 clones, over 75% recorded once. Sequences were obtained from PBMCs. Receptor source: a woman aged 50 to 65 in good health and CMV-seronegative.

The chain has TRBV5-4 and TRBJ2-1, with TRBD2 identical over 7 bases. The trim removed 2 bases at V and 3 bases at J, leaving 8 bases unmatched. The CDR3 covers 16 residues. Germline V gene sequence: CDR1 SGHNT, CDR2 YYREEE (reference sequence). The CDR3 here is CASSLGGGTIYNEQFF. The CDR3 DNA reads TGTGCCAGCAGCTTAGGAGGAGGGACTATCTACAATGAGCAGTTCTTC.

The rearrangement joins TRBV5-1 to TRBJ2-5, with TRBD2 as a possible D gene (6 bases). The J call may be mistaken, given a closer DNA end match to TRBJ2-7. In germline, CDR1 is SGHRS, CDR2 YFSETQ. This CDR3 region has 14 residues. The CDR3 sequence is CASSFGTYTYEQYF. CDR3 nucleotide sequence: TGCGCCAGCAGCTTTGGGACTTACACCTACGAGCAGTACTTC.

This rearrangement joins TRBV28 to TRBJ2-7; TRBD2 matches 8 bases. J lost 4 bases, V lost 7 bases, and 3 bases had no gene match. Germline V gene data show CDR1 as MDHEN and CDR2 as SYDVKM. There are 12 residues in the CDR3. CDR3 residues: CASKRLAYEQYF. DNA of the CDR3: TGTGCCAGCAAAAGACTAGCGTACGAGCAGTACTTC. Looking up the rest from reference TRBV28 and TRBJ2-7 gives the full variable domain: DVKVTQSSRYLVKRTGEKVFLECVQDMDHENMFWYRQDPGLGLRLIYFSYDVKMKEKGDIPEGYSVSREKKERFSLILESASTNQTSMYLCASKRLAYEQYFGPGTRLTVT.

This clone was counted between two and nine times. V gene TRBV5-8 combines with J gene TRBJ1-3; D not certain. Germline V gene data show CDR1 as SGHTS and CDR2 as YDEGEE. Trimming shortened V by 1 base and J by 0 bases, and 11 bases separated the two germline ends. The CDR3 has 16 residues. This CDR3 is CASSLIRRGSGNTIYF. For the CDR3, the DNA is TGTGCCAGCAGCTTGATCCGACGGGGCTCTGGAAACACCATATATTTT.

The chain has TRBV28 and TRBJ2-7; 7 nucleotides align to TRBD2. This CDR3 spans 17 amino acids. The V gene's germline CDR1 is MDHEN and CDR2 SYDVKM. Trimming took 6 bases from V and 0 from J; bases not matched to a gene: 14. In nucleotides, the CDR3 is TGTGCCAGCAGCCATAACTGGCGAGCGGGAAACTCCTACGAGCAGTACTTC. Translated: CASSHNWRAGNSYEQYF.

The J gene is TRBJ2-1, the V gene TRBV11-2; D may be TRBD2 (6 bases). Germline CDR1 SGHAT, CDR2 FQNNGV. V lost 7 bases and J lost 2, with 18 bases in between. CDR3 length: 16 amino acids. In DNA form, the CDR3 reads TGTGCCAGCACCCTAGGAGGTTCGGGGGCCTACAATGAGCAGTTCTTC. Its translation: CASTLGGSGAYNEQFF.

The J gene is TRBJ2-1, the V gene TRBV5-4; TRBD2 agrees at 8 bases. The CDR3 spans 16 residues. V lost 3 bases and J lost 2; bases outside the gene matches: 7. Germline-derived CDR1 and CDR2 are SGHNT and YYREEE (reference sequence). The CDR3 DNA follows: TGTGCCAGCAGCTCGGGAGCGGGAGTGACCTACAATGAGCAGTTCTTC. As protein: CASSSGAGVTYNEQFF.

V gene TRBV14 combines with J gene TRBJ1-1; TRBD1 might be the D (5 bases). Deletions cut 3 bases from V and 1 base from J, with 9 bases between. This CDR3 spans 14 amino acids. Germline-derived CDR1 and CDR2 are SGHDN and FVKESK. The CDR3 region has the DNA TGTGCCAGCAGCCAGCCAGGGCGGAACACTGAAGCTTTCTTT. It codes for CASSQPGRNTEAFF.

This clone was counted a few times. The chain combines TRBV18 with TRBJ1-1, with D hard to call. CDR3 size: 13 residues. The ends were cut back, 8 bases at V and 3 bases at J, with 13 bases in the middle. Germline assignment: CDR1 KGHSH and CDR2 LQKENI. The chain's CDR3 is CASKPMQDTEAFF. CDR3 DNA: TGTGCCAGCAAACCGATGCAGGACACTGAAGCTTTCTTT. The full variable domain, in which reference TRBV18 and TRBJ1-1 provide the parts outside the CDR3, is NAGVMQNPRHLVRRRGQEARLRCSPMKGHSHVYWYRQLPEEGLKFMVYLQKENIIDESGMPKERFSAEFPKEGPSILRIQQVVRGDSAAYFCASKPMQDTEAFFGQGTRLTVV.

The V and J genes are TRBV1 and TRBJ2-7; no check of the table's D call, TRBD1, against the DNA was made. TRBV1 is a listed pseudogene. The CDR3 spans 15 residues. CDR3 sequence reads: CTSRSKRGITYEQYF. CDR3 nucleotide sequence: TGCACCAGCCGGAGTAAGAGGGGGATAACCTACGAGCAGTACTTC.

The V and J genes are TRBV28 and TRBJ1-5, with D possibly being TRBD1 (6 bases). The germline gives CDR1 MDHEN, CDR2 SYDVKM. This CDR3 has 15 amino acids. Trimming took off 4 bases at V and 0 bases at J, with 10 bases between the two ends. The CDR3 nucleotides read TGTGCCAGCAGTTATTGGACAGTTAGCAATCAGCCCCAGCATTTT. It specifies CASSYWTVSNQPQHF.

The chain uses TRBV29-1 and TRBJ1-2; TRBD1 matches 10 bases. The CDR3 totals 16 residues. V shed 7 bases, J shed 0 bases, and the junction held 11 bases outside the gene matches. Per germline, CDR1 SQVTM and CDR2 ANQGSEA. CDR3 coding DNA: TGCAGCGCGACCGGGACAGGGGTTGGAGCTAACTATGGCTACACCTTC. This translates into CSATGTGVGANYGYTF.

This chain uses TRBV27 with TRBJ2-1; D possibly corresponds to TRBD2 (7 bases). The CDR3 length is 17 residues. The germline V and J ends were trimmed by 5 bases and 7 bases, with 24 bases remaining between them. CDR1 is MNHEY, CDR2 SMNVEV, per germline (reference sequence). CDR3 in amino acids: CASSSPPWGGQLNEQFF. CDR3 DNA: TGTGCCAGCAGTAGCCCTCCGTGGGGGGGGCAGCTGAATGAGCAGTTCTTC.

This clone was seen only once. This CDR3 fails to terminate in the conserved phenylalanine or tryptophan, so it likely reflects a read error. This chain joins TRBV10-3 and TRBJ2-7; no reliable D call. With 6 bases removed from V and 3 bases from J, the gap between germline ends came to 15 bases. Germline CDR1 reads ENHRY; CDR2 reads SYGVKD. CDR3 length equals 14 residues. CDR3 nucleotide sequence: TGTGCCATCAGAGACCCCCTGGCTAGCTACGAGCAGTACCTC. This encodes CAIRDPLASYEQYL.

The chain has TRBV7-8 and TRBJ2-2; 9 bases are shared with TRBD2. The CDR3 is made up of 17 amino acids. Unmatched junction bases numbered 11, after V lost 4 bases and J lost 5 bases. Germline values: CDR1 SGHVS, CDR2 FQNEAQ. Here the CDR3 reads CASSSIPGLARTGELFF. As DNA, the CDR3 is TGTGCCAGCAGCTCGATACCGGGACTAGCTAGAACCGGGGAGCTGTTTTTT.

This clone showed up just a few times. The chain joins TRBV18 to TRBJ1-1; 7 bases match TRBD1. CDR1 is KGHSH and CDR2 is LQKENI in the germline V gene. This CDR3 is 14 amino acids long. The V gene end was trimmed by 3 bases and the J gene end by 1 base; junction bases not matched to a gene: 2. CDR3 region: CASSPGQTNTEAFF. The CDR3 DNA reads TGTGCCAGCTCACCGGGACAGACGAACACTGAAGCTTTCTTT.

The chain carries TRBV28 and TRBJ1-5; possibly TRBD1 for D (5 bases). The CDR3 covers 14 residues. V lost 2 bases and J 0 bases, leaving 5 bases between the germline ends. Germline CDR1 MDHEN, CDR2 SYDVKM. For the CDR3, the DNA is TGTGCCAGCAGTTTAAGGGGTAGCAATCAGCCCCAGCATTTT. Translation gives CASSLRGSNQPQHF.